Sequencing of this T cell receptor (beta chain) was carried out in a study of blood T cell repertoires in COVID-19. On the study more broadly: Acute and convalescent COVID-19 specimens originated in the United States, Italy and Spain. In each case, the material was cDNA or gDNA derived from T cells, B-cell-depleted T cells, or PBMCs.

This clone appeared a single time. Trimming removed 0 bases from V and 6 bases from J, with 12 bases in between. Germline V gene data show CDR1 as SGDLS and CDR2 as YYNGEE. The CDR3 loop spans 14 amino acids. Authors' analysis steps: Amplification with reference gene primers provided the estimates of nucleated cell counts. TCRdb keeps only in-frame clones here, not all; method: immunoSEQ multiplex PCR. V, J and clone size are those of that table, while D and trimming were read from the DNA. There are around 23,000 clones in the sample; roughly 91% occur only once, and about 19% lies in the top ten. The chain couples TRBV9 to TRBJ1-1, with D possibly TRBD1 on 5 matching bases. The source material was peripheral blood. This TCR derives from a man in his sixties or seventies with active COVID-19. The DNA of the CDR3 is TGTGCCAGCAGCGTAGCGGCAGGGAATGCTGAAGCTTTCTTT. Translating it yields CASSVAAGNAEAFF.